These 9 T cell receptor beta chains came from one sample sequenced in a study of blood T cells in healthy people across ages. Sample-barcoded 5' priming and a J-beta primer mix drove a second PCR of roughly 7 to 11 cycles. MiXCR, run by TCRdb on the 5' RACE reads, gives a single entry per CDR3 protein. The table has approximately 900,000 distinct CDR3 sequences, around 46% seen once. Material for sequencing was blood. These receptor sequences come from a man aged 25-45 years in good health.

The rearrangement joins TRBV29-1 to TRBJ1-2; D is unclear. V lost 4 bases and J lost 2, with 11 bases in between. Per germline, CDR1 SQVTM and CDR2 ANQGSEA. The CDR3 consists of 13 residues. In nucleotides, the CDR3 is TGCAGCGTTGTGACACCTTCCAACTATGGCTACACCTTC. Amino acid sequence: CSVVTPSNYGYTF.

The chain links TRBV6-2 or TRBV6-3 to TRBJ2-2, with 8 positions matching TRBD2. The CDR3 extends over 17 amino acids. With V trimmed by 4 bases and J by 4 bases, 11 bases remained unmatched. Per the germline V gene, CDR1 is MNHEY and CDR2 is SVGEGT. The CDR3 DNA is TGTGCCAGCAGTTCTTGGACTAGCAAGGAGGGCACCGGGGAGCTGTTTTTT. Its protein is CASSSWTSKEGTGELFF.

This chain links TRBV20-1 with TRBJ2-1; D is possibly TRBD2 (7 bases). The CDR3 loop spans 13 amino acids. V lost 8 bases to trimming and J lost 8 bases, with 19 bases between them. Per germline, CDR1 DFQATT and CDR2 SNEGSKA (reference sequence). In nucleotides, the CDR3 is TGCAGTTTCTACCGGGGGGCATCGGATGAGCAGTTCTTC. As protein: CSFYRGASDEQFF.

This clonotype has a count of ten or more. The chain employs TRBV4-3 and TRBJ2-5; D gene unclear. The germline gives CDR1 LGHNA, CDR2 YSLEER. V was pared by 0 bases and J by 11 bases, with 13 bases between. CDR3 length equals 13 residues. CDR3 region: CASSQDGRKEQYF. CDR3 bases: TGCGCCAGCAGCCAAGATGGTCGTAAGGAGCAGTACTTC.

As for this clonotype: One end of the junction fails to match germline, which may point to a read error. This chain connects TRBV4-2 to TRBJ2-7; 7 nucleotides agree with TRBD2. Germline values: CDR1 LGHNA, CDR2 YNFKEQ. The CDR3 runs to 15 residues. In nucleotides, the CDR3 is TGTGACAGCAGCCCTTACGTGGGGGGGACCTACGAGCAGTACTTC. It yields the protein CDSSPYVGGTYEQYF.

This clonotype was seen at least ten times. The chain links TRBV7-8 to TRBJ2-7; 7 bases line up with TRBD1. J was trimmed by 1 base and V by 4 bases; bases with no gene match: 4. Germline values: CDR1 SGHVS, CDR2 FQNEAQ. The CDR3 loop spans 14 amino acids. The CDR3 DNA follows: TGTGCCAGCAGCTCGCGGACAGGTTCCTACGAGCAGTACTTC. Translation gives CASSSRTGSYEQYF.

This clonotype was recorded many times. The chain carries TRBV6-5 and TRBJ1-2, with D possibly matching TRBD1 (6 bases). V lost 0 bases and J lost 4, with 12 bases in between. Germline V CDR1 and CDR2: MNHEY, SVGAGI. The CDR3 loop spans 15 amino acids. The CDR3 reads CASSYSSQGFYGYTF. For the CDR3, the DNA is TGTGCCAGCAGTTACTCGAGCCAGGGGTTCTATGGCTACACCTTC.

This clonotype was observed once. The V and J genes are TRBV9 and TRBJ2-1; perhaps TRBD1 as D (5 bases). CDR3 size: 12 residues. Per the germline V gene, CDR1 is SGDLS and CDR2 is YYNGEE. The ends were cut back, 4 bases at V and 9 bases at J, with 11 bases in the middle. As DNA, the CDR3 is TGTGCCAGCAGCCCCACAGGCCCTGAGCAGTTCTTC. It translates to CASSPTGPEQFF.

This sequence joins TRBV7-9 and TRBJ2-3; 7 nucleotides match TRBD2. In germline, CDR1 is SEHNR, CDR2 FQNEAQ (reference sequence). This CDR3 region has 14 residues. Trimming took 8 bases from V and 5 from J; bases not matched to a gene: 10. In DNA, the CDR3 is TGTGCCAGCTGCCTCCGGACGGGGGGAGATACGCAGTATTTT. Amino acid sequence: CASCLRTGGDTQYF.